The present TCR beta chain was sequenced within a study of T cells after yellow fever vaccination. Germline lookup yields CDR1 SEHNR and CDR2 FQNEAQ (reference sequence). This CDR3 spans 15 amino acids. Trimming removed 1 base from V and 4 bases from J, with 10 bases in between. This clonotype has just a few counts. TCRdb redid the calling of the 5' RACE reads with MiXCR, one entry per CDR3 protein. The sample comprises 500,000 to 550,000 distinct CDR3 sequences, roughly 22% of which are singletons, and 16% rests with the top ten. The chain recombines TRBV7-9 with TRBJ2-2; D is undetermined. The source of this sequence is a young man who received the YFV17D yellow fever vaccine. The sequences come from PBMCs, collected approximately 20 days after the first yellow fever vaccination. Written as DNA, the CDR3 is TGTGCCAGCAGCTTAGTCGGGTTTATCACCGGGGAGCTGTTTTTT. Protein: CASSLVGFITGELFF.